This TCR beta chain was observed in a study of CD8 T cells in Susac syndrome. Study-wide results and caveats: As the study acknowledged, the number of individuals in its TCR sequencing and HLA analysis was relatively small.

A remark on this clonotype: Antigen unknown.

V gave up 0 bases and J gave up 6 bases, with 15 bases separating them. Germline-derived CDR1 and CDR2 are SGHNT and YYREEE (reference sequence). This CDR3 contains 15 residues. High-throughput TCR beta sequencing covered peripheral CD8+ and CD4+ T cells. Matched for age and sex, the controls were healthy donors. An amount of RNA that ranged from roughly 0.45 to 1 ug was reverse transcribed with random hexamers. immunoSEQ multiplex PCR amplified TCR beta CDR3 across 54 Vbeta, 13 Jbeta. TCRdb itself ran the immunoSEQ multiplex PCR reads through MiXCR, one entry per CDR3 protein. The data contain about 190,000 distinct CDR3 sequences, 80% to 95% of them singletons.

This clonotype originated in a human donor in good health. The sequenced sample consisted of CD4+ T cells from PBMCs. The chain has TRBV5-4 and TRBJ1-1; a weak D match, TRBD1 (5 bases). The CDR3 DNA sequence: TGTGCCAGCAGCTTGGCCATGGGGCAATTCCCTGAAGCTTTCTTT. This translates into CASSLAMGQFPEAFF. The full variable domain, completed using reference TRBV5-4 and TRBJ1-1, is ETGVTQSPTHLIKTRGQQVTLRCSSQSGHNTVSWYQQALGQGPQFIFQYYREEENGRGNFPPRFSGLQFPNYSSELNVNALELDDSALYLCASSLAMGQFPEAFFGQGTRLTVV.